Below are 15 T cell receptor beta chains sequenced from a single sample in a study of graft-versus-host responses after intestinal transplantation. The repertoire was sequenced with immunoSEQ multiplex PCR; TCRdb's copy has only in-frame clones and lacks some. Among 77,000 or so clones, 92% were seen once, and the ten largest hold under 0.85%. The specimen was PBMCs, collected 98 days after intestinal transplantation. The receptors derive from a human patient who received an intestinal transplant, so some T cells may come from the graft donor.

The CDR3 loop is CASRSSGYYGYTF. For the CDR3, the DNA is TGTGCCAGCAGATCTTCAGGCTACTATGGCTACACCTTC. The rearrangement uses TRBV28 and TRBJ1-2, with D hard to call. Germline assignment: CDR1 MDHEN and CDR2 SYDVKM. The V end was cut by 6 bases, the J end by 3 bases, with 11 bases between. The CDR3 sequence is 13 residues long.

V usage is TRBV7-9 and J usage is TRBJ1-2, with D uncertain. CDR3 size: 14 residues. Trimming cost V 2 bases and J 1 base, with 8 bases left between them. CDR1 and CDR2 (germline): SEHNR, FQNEAQ (reference sequence). The CDR3, as DNA: TGTGCCAGCAGCTTACTAGGACTTAACTATGGCTACACCTTC. Protein sequence: CASSLLGLNYGYTF. The whole variable domain, remainder taken from reference TRBV7-9 and TRBJ1-2, is DTGVSQNPRHKITKRGQNVTFRCDPISEHNRLYWYRQTLGQGPEFLTYFQNEAQLEKSRLLSDRFSAERPKGSFSTLEIQRTEQGDSAMYLCASSLLGLNYGYTFGSGTRLTVV.

CDR3 protein: CASSIRRAGGSTDTQYF. For the CDR3, the DNA is TGTGCCAGTAGTATACGACGAGCGGGAGGATCCACAGATACGCAGTATTTT. The gene calls are TRBV19 and TRBJ2-3; 9 nucleotides match TRBD2. Germline assignment: CDR1 LNHDA and CDR2 SQIVND (reference sequence). V shed 2 bases, J shed 2 bases, and the junction held 8 bases outside the gene matches. The CDR3 sequence is 17 residues long. The variable domain in full, completed from reference TRBV19 and TRBJ2-3, reads DGGITQSPKYLFRKEGQNVTLSCEQNLNHDAMYWYRQDPGQGLRLIYYSQIVNDFQKGDIAEGYSVSREKKESFPLTVTSAQKNPTAFYLCASSIRRAGGSTDTQYFGPGTRLTVL.

This clone came up a few times. J is TRBJ2-7 and V is TRBV5-6; D is uncertain. The CDR3 sequence is 11 residues long. Germline lookup yields CDR1 SGHDT and CDR2 YYEEEE. V was shortened by 0 bases and J by 3 bases, with 1 base between the two germline ends. The CDR3 sequence is CASSLDYEQYF. CDR3 in DNA: TGTGCCAGCAGCTTGGACTACGAGCAGTACTTC.

The chain carries TRBV4-2 and TRBJ2-1, with 12 nucleotides matching TRBD2. From germline, CDR1 is LGHNA and CDR2 YNFKEQ. J lost 7 bases, V lost 4 bases, and 14 bases had no gene match. The CDR3 is 18 residues long. CDR3 loop: CASSPDPGLAGKMNEQFF. CDR3 coding DNA: TGTGCCAGCAGCCCCGACCCGGGACTAGCGGGTAAGATGAATGAGCAGTTCTTC.

This clone was counted once. The chain carries TRBV28 and TRBJ1-2; 10 bases fit TRBD1. Germline V lookup: CDR1 MDHEN, CDR2 SYDVKM. Trimming cost V 5 bases and J 3 bases; bases outside gene matches: 6. The CDR3 runs to 15 residues. The chain's CDR3 is CASSTRQGADYGYTF. The CDR3 nucleotides are TGTGCCAGCAGTACCCGACAGGGGGCGGACTATGGCTACACCTTC.

The gene calls are TRBV4-1 and TRBJ1-3; D unclear. CDR1 is MGHRA and CDR2 is YSYEKL in the germline V gene. The CDR3 spans 16 residues. Between the trimmed V and J ends, which lost 4 bases and 1 base, there was a span of 14 bases. The CDR3: CASSLRPGDSGNTIYF. The CDR3, as DNA: TGCGCCAGCAGCCTCAGACCCGGAGATTCTGGAAACACCATATATTTT.

V is TRBV14 and J is TRBJ2-7; no definite D call. CDR1 is SGHDN, CDR2 FVKESK, per germline. Trimming removed 3 bases at V and 2 bases at J, with 17 bases between. The CDR3 runs to 16 residues. In DNA, the CDR3 is TGTGCCAGCAGCCAGTTTAAAATAAACCAAGCCTACGAGCAGTACTTC. As protein: CASSQFKINQAYEQYF.

This chain links TRBV5-4 with TRBJ2-5; 13 positions match TRBD2. The CDR3 loop spans 16 amino acids. Trimming took 3 bases from V and 7 from J; bases not matched to a gene: 9. CDR1 SGHNT and CDR2 YYREEE come from the germline V gene (reference sequence). CDR3 coding DNA: TGTGCCAGCAGCTCGAGACTAGCGGGGGGCAGGGGGACCCAGTACTTC. Translating it yields CASSSRLAGGRGTQYF.

CDR3 in DNA: TGTGCCATCAGTGACAGGGACTATGGCTACACCTTC. It encodes CAISDRDYGYTF. This chain connects TRBV10-3 to TRBJ1-2; D possibly corresponds to TRBD1 (5 bases). Germline lookup yields CDR1 ENHRY and CDR2 SYGVKD. The CDR3 covers 12 residues. V lost 3 bases to trimming and J lost 3 bases, with 5 bases between them.

This chain uses TRBV28 with TRBJ2-5, with D possibly being TRBD1 or TRBD2 (7 bases each). The DNA end favors TRBJ2-7, so the J call may be wrong. This CDR3 region has 13 residues. The germline gives CDR1 MDHEN, CDR2 SYDVKM. The CDR3 is CASSQGGSSEQYF. The DNA for the CDR3 is TGTGCCAGCAGCCAGGGGGGGTCTAGCGAGCAGTACTTC.

The rearrangement links TRBV5-1 to TRBJ1-4; D ambiguous. CDR1 is SGHRS and CDR2 is YFSETQ in the germline V gene. There are 14 residues in the CDR3. V lost 4 bases and J lost 3, with 10 bases in between. DNA for the CDR3: TGCGCCAGCAGCCTCCGACACCCTAATGAAAAACTGTTTTTT. Its translation: CASSLRHPNEKLFF.

The rearrangement links TRBV4-1 to TRBJ2-3, with 12 nucleotides matching TRBD2. The germline CDR1 and CDR2 sequences are MGHRA and YSYEKL. This CDR3 comprises 17 residues. Trimming took 1 base from V and 7 from J; bases not matched to a gene: 9. The CDR3 is CASSQVWLAGGPYTQYF. CDR3 sequence (DNA): TGCGCCAGCAGCCAAGTTTGGCTAGCGGGGGGGCCATATACGCAGTATTTT.

The chain recombines TRBV7-2 with TRBJ2-7; D is possibly TRBD1 or TRBD2 (5 bases each). The CDR3 has 15 residues. CDR1 and CDR2 (germline): SGHTA, FQGNSA. V dropped 5 bases and J dropped 0 bases, with 14 bases sitting between them. CDR3 DNA sequence: TGTGCCAGCAGCATCGGGACCCTCAGCTCCTACGAGCAGTACTTC. It yields the protein CASSIGTLSSYEQYF.

The chain is built from TRBV2 and TRBJ2-1, with 8 bases lining up with TRBD2. The CDR3 sequence is 15 residues long. Losses at the gene ends were 6 bases for V and 0 bases for J; bases not matched to a gene: 4. Germline CDR1 and CDR2: SNHLY and FYNNEI. CDR3: CASRKSGSSYNEQFF. DNA for the CDR3: TGTGCCAGCAGAAAAAGCGGGAGCTCCTACAATGAGCAGTTCTTC.